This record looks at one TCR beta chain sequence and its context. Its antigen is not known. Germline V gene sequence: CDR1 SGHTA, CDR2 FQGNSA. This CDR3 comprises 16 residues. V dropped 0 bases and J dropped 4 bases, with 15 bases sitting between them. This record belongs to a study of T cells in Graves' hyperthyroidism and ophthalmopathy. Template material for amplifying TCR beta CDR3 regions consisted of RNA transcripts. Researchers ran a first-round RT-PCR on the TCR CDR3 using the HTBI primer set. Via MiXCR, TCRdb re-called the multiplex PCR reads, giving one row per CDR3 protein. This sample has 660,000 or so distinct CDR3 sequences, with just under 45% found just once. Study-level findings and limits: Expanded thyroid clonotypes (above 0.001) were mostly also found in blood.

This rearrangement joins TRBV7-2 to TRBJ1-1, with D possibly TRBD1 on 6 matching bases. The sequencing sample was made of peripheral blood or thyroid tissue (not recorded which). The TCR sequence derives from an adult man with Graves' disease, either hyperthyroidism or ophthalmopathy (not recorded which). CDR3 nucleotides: TGTGCCAGCAGCTTAGCTTTGGCAGGGGCGGCCACTGAAGCTTTCTTT. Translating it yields CASSLALAGAATEAFF. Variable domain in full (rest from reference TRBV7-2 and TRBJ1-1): GAGVSQSPSNKVTEKGKDVELRCDPISGHTALYWYRQSLGQGLEFLIYFQGNSAPDKSGLPSDRFSAERTGGSVSTLTIQRTQQEDSAVYLCASSLALAGAATEAFFGQGTRLTVV.